The 10 T cell receptor beta chains below all came from one sample that was sequenced in a study of T cell responses to AZD1222 COVID-19 vaccine. Data came from immunoSEQ multiplex PCR; TCRdb stores just in-frame clones and leaves some out. The data contain over 110,000 clones, roughly nine tenths of them singletons. The material was peripheral blood, obtained 28 days after the second AZD1222 dose. The receptor set was obtained from an adult who received the AZD1222 COVID-19 vaccine.

The chain carries TRBV7-2 and TRBJ2-7, with TRBD2 matching 9 bases. V dropped 3 bases and J dropped 7; count of bases not matched to a gene: 7. The CDR3 is 14 amino acids. CDR1 is SGHTA, CDR2 FQGNSA, per germline. The CDR3 protein is CASSFGQAGGEQYV. In DNA form, the CDR3 reads TGTGCCAGCAGCTTTGGACAGGCGGGAGGGGAGCAGTACGTC.

The chain carries TRBV27 and TRBJ1-3; possible D gene TRBD1, 5 bases. The CDR3 totals 14 residues. The V end was cut by 4 bases, the J end by 2 bases, with 9 bases between. Germline V CDR1 and CDR2: MNHEY, SMNVEV (reference sequence). The DNA of the CDR3 is TGTGCCAGCAGTTCTAGGACAACTGGAAACACCATATATTTT. Protein: CASSSRTTGNTIYF.

This clone was seen a single time. The genes are TRBV6-2 or TRBV6-3 and TRBJ1-5; weak D call: TRBD1 (6 bases). Trimming removed 2 bases from V and 4 bases from J, with 15 bases in between. The CDR3 is made up of 16 amino acids. Germline V gives CDR1 MNHEY, CDR2 SVGEGT. CDR3 nucleotides: TGTGCCAGCAGTTACCCAGACCGGAGGGGGAATCAGCCCCAGCATTTT. It specifies CASSYPDRRGNQPQHF.

V usage is TRBV5-1 and J usage is TRBJ2-1; 12 nucleotides agree with TRBD2. The CDR3 runs to 15 residues. The V and J ends lost 5 bases and 5 bases, in that order; junction bases with no gene match: 5. The germline gives CDR1 SGHRS, CDR2 YFSETQ. The CDR3 spells CASSLTSGSHNEQFF. CDR3 in DNA: TGCGCCAGCAGTTTGACTAGCGGGAGTCACAATGAGCAGTTCTTC.

The rearrangement links TRBV5-6 to TRBJ2-1; D is perhaps TRBD2 (5 bases). CDR1 and CDR2 from the germline V gene are SGHDT and YYEEEE. Trimming took off 4 bases at V and 5 bases at J, with 19 bases between the two ends. The CDR3 consists of 16 residues. CDR3 sequence: CASSPPWWEQDNEQFF. The CDR3 DNA reads as TGTGCCAGCAGCCCCCCGTGGTGGGAGCAGGACAATGAGCAGTTCTTC.

The V call is TRBV30, the J call TRBJ1-2; perhaps TRBD1 as D (5 bases). The CDR3 is 13 amino acids. The germline V gene encodes CDR1 GTSNPN and CDR2 SVGIG (reference sequence). V shed 1 base and J shed 2 bases, with 8 bases lying between them. The CDR3 DNA follows: TGTGCCTGGAGTGAGGGGACCAACTATGGCTACACCTTC. It specifies CAWSEGTNYGYTF.

The chain employs TRBV2 and TRBJ2-3; D call uncertain. This CDR3 region has 14 residues. V lost 5 bases and J 0 bases, leaving 9 bases between the germline ends. Germline CDR1 is SNHLY and CDR2 is FYNNEI. CDR3 coding DNA: TGTGCCAGCAGTTGGTGGGGTAGCACAGATACGCAGTATTTT. Protein: CASSWWGSTDTQYF.

V and J are TRBV3-1 (or the pseudogene TRBV3-2) and TRBJ2-1; TRBD1 matches 8 bases. CDR1 is LGHDT and CDR2 is YNNKEL in the germline V gene (reference sequence). The CDR3 is 15 residues long. V shed 4 bases, J shed 8 bases, and the junction held 10 bases outside the gene matches. CDR3 sequence (DNA): TGTGCCAGCAGCCCCGCCTTAGGACAGGGTCATGAGCAGTTCTTC. Its protein product is CASSPALGQGHEQFF.

The gene calls are TRBV11-2 and TRBJ1-6; 7 nucleotides agree with TRBD1. The CDR3 has 14 residues. Germline CDR1 reads SGHAT; CDR2 reads FQNNGV. The V gene end was trimmed by 5 bases and the J gene end by 6 bases; junction bases not matched to a gene: 4. The CDR3 bases are TGTGCCAGCAGCAAGAGGGACAGTAATTCACCCCTCCACTTT. Its translation is CASSKRDSNSPLHF. Variable domain in full (rest from reference TRBV11-2 and TRBJ1-6): EAGVAQSPRYKIIEKRQSVAFWCNPISGHATLYWYQQILGQGPKLLIQFQNNGVVDDSQLPKDRFSAERLKGVDSTLKIQPAKLEDSAVYLCASSKRDSNSPLHFGNGTRLTVT.

This chain uses TRBV3-1 (or the pseudogene TRBV3-2) with TRBJ1-2, with TRBD1 as a possible D gene (5 bases). The germline V gene has CDR1 LGHDT and CDR2 YNNKEL (reference sequence). V lost 4 bases, J lost 7 bases, and 10 bases lay in between. This CDR3 has 12 residues. In DNA, the CDR3 is TGTGCCAGCAGCCGCCCCGGGACTGGCTACACCTTC. It encodes CASSRPGTGYTF.